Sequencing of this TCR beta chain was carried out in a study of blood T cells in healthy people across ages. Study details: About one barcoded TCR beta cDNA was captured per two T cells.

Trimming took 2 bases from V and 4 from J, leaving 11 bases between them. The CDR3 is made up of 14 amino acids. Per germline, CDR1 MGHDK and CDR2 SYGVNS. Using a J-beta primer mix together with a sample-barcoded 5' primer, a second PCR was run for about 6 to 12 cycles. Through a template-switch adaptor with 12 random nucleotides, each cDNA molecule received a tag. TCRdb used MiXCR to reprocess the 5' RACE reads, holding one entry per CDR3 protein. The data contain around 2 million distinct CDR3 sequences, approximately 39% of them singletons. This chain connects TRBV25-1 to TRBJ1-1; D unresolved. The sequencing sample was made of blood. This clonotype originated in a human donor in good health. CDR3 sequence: CASSEQTLSTEAFF. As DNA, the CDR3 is TGTGCCAGCAGTGAACAGACCTTGAGCACTGAAGCTTTCTTT.